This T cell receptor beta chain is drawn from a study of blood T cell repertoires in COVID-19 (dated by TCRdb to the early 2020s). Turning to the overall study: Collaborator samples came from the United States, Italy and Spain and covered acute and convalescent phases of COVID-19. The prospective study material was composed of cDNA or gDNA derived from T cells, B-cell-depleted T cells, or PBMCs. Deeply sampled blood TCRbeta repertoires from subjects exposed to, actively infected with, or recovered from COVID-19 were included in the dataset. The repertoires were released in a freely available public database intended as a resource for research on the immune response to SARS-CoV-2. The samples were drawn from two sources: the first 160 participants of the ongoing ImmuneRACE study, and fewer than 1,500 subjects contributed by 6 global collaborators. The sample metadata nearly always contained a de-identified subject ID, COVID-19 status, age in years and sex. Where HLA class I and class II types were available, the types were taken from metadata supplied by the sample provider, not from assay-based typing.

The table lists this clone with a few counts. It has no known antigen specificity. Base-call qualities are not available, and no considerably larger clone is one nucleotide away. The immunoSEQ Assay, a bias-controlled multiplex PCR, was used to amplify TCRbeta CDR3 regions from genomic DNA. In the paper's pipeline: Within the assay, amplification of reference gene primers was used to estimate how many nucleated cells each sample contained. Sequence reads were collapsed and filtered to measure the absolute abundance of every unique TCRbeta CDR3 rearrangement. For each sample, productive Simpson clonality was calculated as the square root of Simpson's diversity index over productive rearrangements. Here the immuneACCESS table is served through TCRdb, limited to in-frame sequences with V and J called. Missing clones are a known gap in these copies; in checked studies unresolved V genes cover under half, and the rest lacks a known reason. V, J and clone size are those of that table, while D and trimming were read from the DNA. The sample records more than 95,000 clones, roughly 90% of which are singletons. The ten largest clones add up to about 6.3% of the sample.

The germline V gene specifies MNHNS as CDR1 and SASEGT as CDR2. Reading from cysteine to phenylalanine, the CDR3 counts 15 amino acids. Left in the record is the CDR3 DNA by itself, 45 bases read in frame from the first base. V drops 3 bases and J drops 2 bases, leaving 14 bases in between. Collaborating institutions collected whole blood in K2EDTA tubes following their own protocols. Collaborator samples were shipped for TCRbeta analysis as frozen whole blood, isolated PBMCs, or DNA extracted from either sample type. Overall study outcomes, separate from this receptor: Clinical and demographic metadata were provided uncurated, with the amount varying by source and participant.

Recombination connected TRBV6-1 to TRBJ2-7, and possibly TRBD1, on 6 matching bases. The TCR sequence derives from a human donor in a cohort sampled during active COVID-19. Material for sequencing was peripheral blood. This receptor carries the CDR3 CASSDPGHRAYEQYF. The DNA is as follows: TGTGCCAGCAGTGATCCGGGACACCGAGCCTACGAGCAGTACTTC.